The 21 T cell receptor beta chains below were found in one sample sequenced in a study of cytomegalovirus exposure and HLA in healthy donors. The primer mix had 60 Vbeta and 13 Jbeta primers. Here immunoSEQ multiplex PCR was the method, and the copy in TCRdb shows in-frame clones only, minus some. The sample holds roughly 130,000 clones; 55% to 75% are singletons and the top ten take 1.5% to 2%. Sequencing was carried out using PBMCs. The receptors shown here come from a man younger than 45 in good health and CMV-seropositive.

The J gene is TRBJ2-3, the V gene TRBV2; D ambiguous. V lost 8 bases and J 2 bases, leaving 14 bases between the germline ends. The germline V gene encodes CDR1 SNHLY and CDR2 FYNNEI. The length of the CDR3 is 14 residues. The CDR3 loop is CASVLASHTDTQYF. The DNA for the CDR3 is TGTGCCAGCGTACTTGCGTCTCACACAGATACGCAGTATTTT.

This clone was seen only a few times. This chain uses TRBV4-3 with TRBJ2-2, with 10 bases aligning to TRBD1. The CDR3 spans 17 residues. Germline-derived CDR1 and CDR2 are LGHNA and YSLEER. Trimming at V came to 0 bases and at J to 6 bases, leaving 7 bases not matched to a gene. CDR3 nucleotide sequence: TGCGCCAGCAGCCAAGAAGGGACAGGGGATTACGCCGGGGAGCTGTTTTTT. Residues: CASSQEGTGDYAGELFF.

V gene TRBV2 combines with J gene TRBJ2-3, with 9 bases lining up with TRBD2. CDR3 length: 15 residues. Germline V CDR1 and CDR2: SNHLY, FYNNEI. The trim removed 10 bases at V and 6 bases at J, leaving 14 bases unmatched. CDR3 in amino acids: CATSVGAGGRDTQYF. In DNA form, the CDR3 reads TGTGCCACATCGGTAGGGGCGGGAGGGCGGGATACGCAGTATTTT.

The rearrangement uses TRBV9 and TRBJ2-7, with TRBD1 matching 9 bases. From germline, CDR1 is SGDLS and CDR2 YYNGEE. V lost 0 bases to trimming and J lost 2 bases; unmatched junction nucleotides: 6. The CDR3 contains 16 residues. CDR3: CASSVAGTGRTYEQYF. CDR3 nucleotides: TGTGCCAGCAGCGTAGCTGGGACAGGGCGAACCTACGAGCAGTACTTC.

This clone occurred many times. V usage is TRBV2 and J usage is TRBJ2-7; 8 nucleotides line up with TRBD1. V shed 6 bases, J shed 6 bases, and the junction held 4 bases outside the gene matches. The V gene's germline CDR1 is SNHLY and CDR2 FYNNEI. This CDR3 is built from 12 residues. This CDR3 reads CASSADRGEQYF. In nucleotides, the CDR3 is TGTGCCAGCAGCGCCGACAGGGGCGAGCAGTACTTC.

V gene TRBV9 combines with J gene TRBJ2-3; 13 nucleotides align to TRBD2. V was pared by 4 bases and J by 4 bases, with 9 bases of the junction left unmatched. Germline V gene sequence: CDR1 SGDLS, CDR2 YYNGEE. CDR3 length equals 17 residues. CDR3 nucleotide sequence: TGTGCCAGCAGCCAATATTGGACTAGCGGGAGAGCAGATACGCAGTATTTT. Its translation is CASSQYWTSGRADTQYF. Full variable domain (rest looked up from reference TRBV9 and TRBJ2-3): DSGVTQTPKHLITATGQRVTLRCSPRSGDLSVYWYQQSLDQGLQFLIQYYNGEERAKGNILERFSAQQFPDLHSELNLSSLELGDSALYFCASSQYWTSGRADTQYFGPGTRLTVL.

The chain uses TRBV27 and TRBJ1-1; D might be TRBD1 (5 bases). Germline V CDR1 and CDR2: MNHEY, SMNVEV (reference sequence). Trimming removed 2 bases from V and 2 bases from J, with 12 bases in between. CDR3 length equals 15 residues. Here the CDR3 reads CASSLNFGGNTEAFF. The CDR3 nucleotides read TGTGCCAGCAGTTTAAACTTCGGGGGAAACACTGAAGCTTTCTTT.

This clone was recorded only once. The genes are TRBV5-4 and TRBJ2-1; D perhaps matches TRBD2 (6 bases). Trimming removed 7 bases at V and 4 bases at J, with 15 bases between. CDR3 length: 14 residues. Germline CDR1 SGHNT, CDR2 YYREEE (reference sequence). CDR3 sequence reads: CASGDRDLYNEQFF. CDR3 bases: TGTGCCAGCGGGGACCGGGACTTATACAATGAGCAGTTCTTC.

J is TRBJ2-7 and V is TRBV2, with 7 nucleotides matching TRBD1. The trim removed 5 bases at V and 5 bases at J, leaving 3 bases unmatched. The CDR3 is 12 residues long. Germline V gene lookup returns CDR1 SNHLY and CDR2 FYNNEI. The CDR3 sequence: CASSSTGHEQYF. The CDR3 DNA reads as TGTGCCAGCAGTTCGACAGGGCACGAGCAGTACTTC.

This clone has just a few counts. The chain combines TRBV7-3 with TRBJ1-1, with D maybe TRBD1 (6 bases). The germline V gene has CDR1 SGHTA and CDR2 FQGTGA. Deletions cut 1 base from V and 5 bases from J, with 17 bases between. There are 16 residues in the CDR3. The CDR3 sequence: CASSLILLGAGTEAFF. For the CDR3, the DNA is TGTGCCAGCAGCTTAATTTTATTGGGGGCGGGTACTGAAGCTTTCTTT.

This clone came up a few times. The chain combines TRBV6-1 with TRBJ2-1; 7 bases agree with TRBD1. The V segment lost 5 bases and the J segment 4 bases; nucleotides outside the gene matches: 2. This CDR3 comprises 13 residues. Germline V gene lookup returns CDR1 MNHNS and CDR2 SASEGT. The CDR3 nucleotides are TGTGCCAGCAGTCAGGACAGGTACAATGAGCAGTTCTTC. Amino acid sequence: CASSQDRYNEQFF.

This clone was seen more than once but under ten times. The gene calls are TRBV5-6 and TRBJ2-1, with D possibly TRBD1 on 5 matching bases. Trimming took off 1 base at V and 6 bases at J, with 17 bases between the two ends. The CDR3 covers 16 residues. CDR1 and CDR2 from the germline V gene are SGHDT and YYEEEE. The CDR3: CASSLMRVRGFNEQFF. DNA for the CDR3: TGTGCCAGCAGCTTGATGCGAGTTAGGGGCTTCAATGAGCAGTTCTTC.

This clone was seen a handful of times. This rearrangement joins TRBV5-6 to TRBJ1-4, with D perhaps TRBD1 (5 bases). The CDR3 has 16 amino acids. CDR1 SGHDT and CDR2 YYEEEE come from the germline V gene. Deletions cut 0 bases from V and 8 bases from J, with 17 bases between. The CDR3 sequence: CASSLASWGVREKLFF. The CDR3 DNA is TGTGCCAGCAGCTTGGCCTCCTGGGGCGTAAGAGAAAAACTGTTTTTT.

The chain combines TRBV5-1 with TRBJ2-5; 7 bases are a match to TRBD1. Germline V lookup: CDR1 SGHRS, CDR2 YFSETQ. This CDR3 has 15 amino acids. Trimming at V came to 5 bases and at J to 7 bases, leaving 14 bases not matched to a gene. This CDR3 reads CASSQGQTVMVTQYF. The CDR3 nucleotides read TGCGCCAGCAGTCAGGGACAGACAGTGATGGTGACCCAGTACTTC.

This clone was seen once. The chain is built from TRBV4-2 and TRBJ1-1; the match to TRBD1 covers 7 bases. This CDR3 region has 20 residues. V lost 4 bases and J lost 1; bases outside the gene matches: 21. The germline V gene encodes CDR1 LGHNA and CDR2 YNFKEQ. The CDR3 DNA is TGTGCCAGCAGCCGCATATTCCGGGACAGTCTCCTTGGAGGGAACACTGAAGCTTTCTTT. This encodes CASSRIFRDSLLGGNTEAFF.

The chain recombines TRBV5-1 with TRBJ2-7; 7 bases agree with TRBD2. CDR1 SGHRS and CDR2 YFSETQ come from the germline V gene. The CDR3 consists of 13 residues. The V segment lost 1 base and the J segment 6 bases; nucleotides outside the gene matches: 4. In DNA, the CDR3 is TGCGCCAGCAGCTTGTATGGGGGGGTCGAGCAGTACTTC. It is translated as CASSLYGGVEQYF.

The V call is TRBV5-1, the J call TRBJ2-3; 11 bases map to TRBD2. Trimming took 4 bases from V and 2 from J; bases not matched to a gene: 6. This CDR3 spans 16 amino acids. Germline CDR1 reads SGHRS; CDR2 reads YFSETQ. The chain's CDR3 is CASSLLAGGITDTQYF. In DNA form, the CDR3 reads TGCGCCAGCAGCCTGTTAGCGGGAGGGATCACAGATACGCAGTATTTT.

CDR3 residues: CASKNFGGLGSPLHF. DNA for the CDR3: TGCGCCAGCAAGAATTTCGGGGGATTGGGTTCACCCCTCCACTTT. The V and J genes are TRBV10-2 and TRBJ1-6; maybe TRBD1 (5 bases). The CDR3 loop spans 15 amino acids. V lost 7 bases to trimming and J lost 9 bases, with 19 bases between them. The germline CDR1 and CDR2 sequences are WSHSY and SAAADI.

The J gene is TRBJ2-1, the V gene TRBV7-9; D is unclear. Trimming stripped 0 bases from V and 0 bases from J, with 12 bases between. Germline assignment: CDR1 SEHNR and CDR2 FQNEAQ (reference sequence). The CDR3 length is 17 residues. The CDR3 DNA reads TGTGCCAGCAGCTTAGCGATCTATTCAAGCTCCTACAATGAGCAGTTCTTC. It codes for CASSLAIYSSSYNEQFF.

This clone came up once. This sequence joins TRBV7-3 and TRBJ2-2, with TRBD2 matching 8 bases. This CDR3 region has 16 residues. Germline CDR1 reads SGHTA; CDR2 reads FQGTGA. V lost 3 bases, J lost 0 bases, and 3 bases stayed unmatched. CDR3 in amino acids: CASSFLAGANTGELFF. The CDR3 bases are TGTGCCAGCAGCTTTCTAGCGGGTGCGAACACCGGGGAGCTGTTTTTT.

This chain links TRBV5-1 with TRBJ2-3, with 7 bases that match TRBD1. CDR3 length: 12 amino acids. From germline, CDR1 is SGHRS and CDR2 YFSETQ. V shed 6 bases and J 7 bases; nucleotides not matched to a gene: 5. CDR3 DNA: TGCGCCAGCAATCCGGACAGGAATACGCAGTATTTT. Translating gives CASNPDRNTQYF.